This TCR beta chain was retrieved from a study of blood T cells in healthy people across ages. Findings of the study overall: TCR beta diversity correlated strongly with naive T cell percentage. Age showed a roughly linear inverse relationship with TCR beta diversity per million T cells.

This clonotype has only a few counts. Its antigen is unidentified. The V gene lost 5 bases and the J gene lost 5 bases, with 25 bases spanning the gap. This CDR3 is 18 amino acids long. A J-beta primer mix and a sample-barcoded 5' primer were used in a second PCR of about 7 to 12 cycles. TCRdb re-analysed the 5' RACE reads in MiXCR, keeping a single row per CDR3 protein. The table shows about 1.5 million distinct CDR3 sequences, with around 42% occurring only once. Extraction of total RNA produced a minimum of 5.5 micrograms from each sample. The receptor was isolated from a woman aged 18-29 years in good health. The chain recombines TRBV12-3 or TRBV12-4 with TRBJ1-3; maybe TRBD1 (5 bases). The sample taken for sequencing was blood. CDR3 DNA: TGTGCCAGCAGTCTCCCCCGGGGCCTCGGGACTAGTCGAAACACCATATATTTT. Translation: CASSLPRGLGTSRNTIYF.